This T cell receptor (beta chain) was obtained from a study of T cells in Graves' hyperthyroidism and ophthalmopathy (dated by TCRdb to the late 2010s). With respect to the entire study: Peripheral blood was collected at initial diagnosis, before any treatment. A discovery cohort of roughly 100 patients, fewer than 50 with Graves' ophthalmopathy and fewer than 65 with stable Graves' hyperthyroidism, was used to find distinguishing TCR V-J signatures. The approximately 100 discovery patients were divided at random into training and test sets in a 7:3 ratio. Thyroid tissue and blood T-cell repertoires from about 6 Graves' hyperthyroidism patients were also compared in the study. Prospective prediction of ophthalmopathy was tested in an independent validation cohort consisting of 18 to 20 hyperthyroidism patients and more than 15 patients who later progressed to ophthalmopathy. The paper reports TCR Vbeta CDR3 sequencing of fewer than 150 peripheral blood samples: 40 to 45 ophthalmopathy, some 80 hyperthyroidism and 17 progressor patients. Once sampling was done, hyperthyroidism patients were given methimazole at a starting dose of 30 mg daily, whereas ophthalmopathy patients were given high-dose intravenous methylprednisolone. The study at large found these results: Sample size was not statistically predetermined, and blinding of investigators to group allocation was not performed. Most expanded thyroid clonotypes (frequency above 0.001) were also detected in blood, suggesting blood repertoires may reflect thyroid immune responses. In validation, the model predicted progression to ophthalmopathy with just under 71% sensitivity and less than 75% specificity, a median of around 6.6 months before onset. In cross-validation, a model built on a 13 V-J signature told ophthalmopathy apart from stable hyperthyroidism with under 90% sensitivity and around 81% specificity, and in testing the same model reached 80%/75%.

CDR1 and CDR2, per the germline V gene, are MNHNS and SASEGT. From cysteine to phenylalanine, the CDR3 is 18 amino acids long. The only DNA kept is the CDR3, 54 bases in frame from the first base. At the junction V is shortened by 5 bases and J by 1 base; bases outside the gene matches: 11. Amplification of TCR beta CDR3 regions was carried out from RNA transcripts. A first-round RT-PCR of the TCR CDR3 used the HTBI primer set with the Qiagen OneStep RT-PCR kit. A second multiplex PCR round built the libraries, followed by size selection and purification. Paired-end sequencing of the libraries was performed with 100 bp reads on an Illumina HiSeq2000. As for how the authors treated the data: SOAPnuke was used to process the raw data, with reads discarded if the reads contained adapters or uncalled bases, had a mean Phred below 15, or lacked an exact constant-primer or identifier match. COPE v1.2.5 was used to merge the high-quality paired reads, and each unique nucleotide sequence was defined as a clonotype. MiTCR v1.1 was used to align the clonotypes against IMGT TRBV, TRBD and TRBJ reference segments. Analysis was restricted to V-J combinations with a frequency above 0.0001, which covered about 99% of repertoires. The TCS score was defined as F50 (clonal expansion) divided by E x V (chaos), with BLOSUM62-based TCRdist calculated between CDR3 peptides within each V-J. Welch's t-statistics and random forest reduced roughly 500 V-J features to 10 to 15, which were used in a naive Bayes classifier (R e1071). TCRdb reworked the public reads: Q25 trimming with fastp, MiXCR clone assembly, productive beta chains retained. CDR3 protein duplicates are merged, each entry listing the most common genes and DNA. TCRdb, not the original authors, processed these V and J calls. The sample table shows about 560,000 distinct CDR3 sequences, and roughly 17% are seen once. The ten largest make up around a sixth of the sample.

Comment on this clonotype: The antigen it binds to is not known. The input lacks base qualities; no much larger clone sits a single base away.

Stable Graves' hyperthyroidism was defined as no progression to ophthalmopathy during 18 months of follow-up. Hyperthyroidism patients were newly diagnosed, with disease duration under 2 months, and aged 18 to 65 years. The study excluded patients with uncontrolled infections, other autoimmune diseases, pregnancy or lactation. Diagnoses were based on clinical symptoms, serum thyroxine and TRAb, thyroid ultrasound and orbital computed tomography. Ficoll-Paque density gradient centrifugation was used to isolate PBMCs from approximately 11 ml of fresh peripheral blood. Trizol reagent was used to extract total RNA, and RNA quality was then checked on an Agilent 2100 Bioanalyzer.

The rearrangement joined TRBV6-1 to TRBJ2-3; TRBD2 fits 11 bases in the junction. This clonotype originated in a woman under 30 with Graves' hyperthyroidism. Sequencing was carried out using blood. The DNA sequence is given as TGTGCCAGCAGTCTACCTCGTGAGACTAGCGGGGGCACAGATACGCAGTATTTT. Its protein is CASSLPRETSGGTDTQYF.